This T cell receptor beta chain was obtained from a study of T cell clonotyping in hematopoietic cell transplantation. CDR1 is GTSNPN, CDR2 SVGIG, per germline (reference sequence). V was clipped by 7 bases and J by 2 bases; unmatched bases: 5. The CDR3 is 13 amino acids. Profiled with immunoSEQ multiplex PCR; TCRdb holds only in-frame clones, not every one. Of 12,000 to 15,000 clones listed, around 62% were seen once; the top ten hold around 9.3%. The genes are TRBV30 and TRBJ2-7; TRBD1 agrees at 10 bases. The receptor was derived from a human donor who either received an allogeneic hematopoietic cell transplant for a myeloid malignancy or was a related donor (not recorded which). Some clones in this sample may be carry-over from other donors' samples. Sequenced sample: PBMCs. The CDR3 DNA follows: TGTGCCTTCCGGACAGGGGGGACCTACGAGCAGTACTTC. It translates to CAFRTGGTYEQYF.